Detailed here is one T cell receptor beta chain. Its antigen is unknown. The sample comes from a study of T cell repertoires in cytomegalovirus infection. About the study: Used in the study were CMV epitopes, some recently identified and HLA-C-restricted, others well-studied and HLA-B-restricted. Public TCR beta signature analysis indicated the presence of both CMV infection and matching HLA type. Study observations and caveats: CMV-specific TCR beta clonotypes restricted by HLA-C were the ones dominating the ex vivo response.

Using its own MiXCR run on the reads, TCRdb lists one record per CDR3 protein. Counted here are some 500,000 distinct CDR3 sequences, roughly a third occurring once; the ten biggest clones make up 15% to 20%. V shed 0 bases and J shed 1 base, with 16 bases lying between them. This CDR3 spans 18 amino acids. The germline V gene encodes CDR1 LGHNA and CDR2 YSLEER. The source was cultured PBMCs, collected from culture after CMV antigen stimulation. The sequence derives from a human donor in good health (CMV status not recorded). Some clones in this sample may be carry-over from other donors' samples. V gene TRBV4-3 combines with J gene TRBJ2-4; D is possibly TRBD1 or TRBD2 (5 bases each). CDR3 nucleotides: TGCGCCAGCAGCCAAGATGGGCCGGGGCCAGGGGCCAAAAACATTCAGTACTTC. It is translated as CASSQDGPGPGAKNIQYF.